This passage covers 7 T cell receptor beta chains from one sample sequenced in a study of T cells in localized non-small cell lung cancer. This table comes from immunoSEQ multiplex PCR, and its TCRdb copy is limited to in-frame clones, with some not included. The sample lists over 30,000 clones; 70% to 90% were seen once. Sample: peripheral blood mononuclear cells, taken before any cancer treatment. The receptors originated from a male donor aged 60 or older with stage II lung adenocarcinoma.

The CDR3 spells CASSSPGLAGGSQYF. CDR3 bases: TGTGCCAGCAGCTCTCCAGGACTAGCGGGAGGATCGCAGTATTTT. The genes are TRBV28 and TRBJ2-3, with 14 nucleotides matching TRBD2. The CDR3 runs 15 residues. Per germline, CDR1 MDHEN and CDR2 SYDVKM. J lost 10 bases, V lost 6 bases, and 9 bases had no gene match.

The chain links TRBV2 to TRBJ2-2, with 10 bases aligning to TRBD2. This CDR3 has 13 residues. The J segment lost 7 bases and the V segment lost 7 bases, leaving 3 bases of the junction unmatched. Looked up from germline, CDR1 is SNHLY and CDR2 is FYNNEI. This CDR3 is CASKGLANGELFF. The DNA of the CDR3 is TGTGCCAGCAAGGGACTAGCGAACGGGGAGCTGTTTTTT.

In nucleotides, the CDR3 is TGTGCCTGGAGGTCGGAGCTGAACACTGAAGCTTTCTTT. It is translated as CAWRSELNTEAFF. The rearrangement links TRBV30 to TRBJ1-1; no definite D call. V was shortened by 3 bases and J by 0 bases, with 8 bases between the two germline ends. CDR1 and CDR2 (germline): GTSNPN, SVGIG (reference sequence). This CDR3 is 13 amino acids long. The entire variable domain, with the rest obtained from reference TRBV30 and TRBJ1-1, is as follows: SQTIHQWPATLVQPVGSPLSLECTVEGTSNPNLYWYRQAAGRGLQLLFYSVGIGQISSEVPQNLSASRPQDRQFILSSKKLLLSDSGFYLCAWRSELNTEAFFGQGTRLTVV.

V and J are TRBV19 and TRBJ1-3; D gene uncertain. The CDR3 length is 13 residues. Deletions cut 6 bases from V and 2 bases from J, with 8 bases between. Germline CDR1 reads LNHDA; CDR2 reads SQIVND (reference sequence). CDR3 sequence (DNA): TGTGCCAGTAGCGACACGGCTGGAAACACCATATATTTT. Translation: CASSDTAGNTIYF.

This clone was detected only a few times. The genes are TRBV5-1 and TRBJ1-1; D perhaps matches TRBD1 (6 bases). The germline CDR1 and CDR2 sequences are SGHRS and YFSETQ. V lost 4 bases, J lost 7 bases, and 17 bases lay in between. The CDR3 extends over 14 amino acids. DNA for the CDR3: TGCGCCAGCAGCCAAATACAGGGCCAAGATGAAGCTTTCTTT. This gives the protein CASSQIQGQDEAFF.

This clone was seen only once. The chain has TRBV4-3 and TRBJ1-1; TRBD1 might be the D (6 bases). The CDR3 contains 16 residues. The V end lost 1 base, the J end lost 4 bases, and 16 bases lay between the germline ends. CDR1 and CDR2 (germline): LGHNA, YSLEER. The CDR3 is CASSQAVRGVATEAFF. The CDR3 nucleotides are TGCGCCAGCAGCCAAGCTGTCAGGGGAGTGGCCACTGAAGCTTTCTTT.

With respect to this clone: This specimen includes other DNA sequences encoding the same CDR3. The gene calls are TRBV2 and TRBJ2-6; possibly TRBD1 for D (5 bases). V gave up 4 bases and J gave up 0 bases, with 7 bases separating them. The germline gives CDR1 SNHLY, CDR2 FYNNEI. The CDR3 extends over 15 amino acids. The CDR3 loop is CASSGQPSGANVLTF. The CDR3 DNA reads as TGTGCCAGCAGTGGACAGCCCTCTGGGGCCAACGTCCTGACTTTC.